This T cell receptor (beta chain) was profiled in a study of T cells after posttransplantation cyclophosphamide. Whole-study findings and limits: Tissue-infiltrating T cells from skin or gut overlapped little with blood T cells. Recipient CMV seropositivity and CMV reactivation strongly tracked TRB clonality. Later post-transplant blood repertoires were often dominated by donor CD8+ memory clones.

This clone was observed a handful of times. Its specificity is unknown. On the day of bone marrow donation, the related graft donor provided peripheral blood. Clones were read by immunoSEQ multiplex PCR, and TCRdb kept only the in-frame ones, dropping some. The table records 25,000 to 30,000 clones, approximately 90% of them present only once. The ends were cut back, 5 bases at V and 4 bases at J, with 11 bases in the middle. Germline lookup yields CDR1 SNHLY and CDR2 FYNNEI. The CDR3 covers 13 residues. The source of this sequence is a man aged 50 to 60. The chain recombines TRBV2 with TRBJ1-1, with D unclear. The sequenced sample was PBMCs. CDR3 loop: CASSTLEGTEAFF. Here the CDR3 DNA reads TGTGCCAGCAGTACGTTGGAGGGCACTGAAGCTTTCTTT.